The rows below give T cell receptor beta chains drawn from one sample of a study of PD-L1 blockade in urothelial cancer. The method was immunoSEQ multiplex PCR; TCRdb's version includes in-frame clones alone and lacks a portion of them. The sample lists 40,000 to 55,000 clones; 86% were seen once. The sample consisted of PBMCs, taken around atezolizumab (anti-PD-L1) treatment. The origin of the receptors is a man between 60 and 70 years old with urothelial cancer. Both conserved end residues are part of each CDR3. The D gene is left open where the match is weak. A row's size may be missing; if present it is once, few, many or a size class.

j_call | clone_size | d_call | v_call | cdr3_nt | cdr3_aa
TRBJ1-4 | . | TRBD1 | TRBV4-3 | TGCGCCAGCAGCCAAGAGACAGGGGCAACTAATGAAAAACTGTTTTTT | CASSQETGATNEKLFF
TRBJ2-5 | . | TRBD1 | TRBV6-1 | TGTGCCAGCAGTGAAGCGGTGGGACAGGGGTCGGAGACCCAGTACTTC | CASSEAVGQGSETQYF
TRBJ2-5 | . | . | TRBV19 | TGTGCCAGTATGGGCGGGCAAGAGACCCAGTACTTC | CASMGGQETQYF
TRBJ2-7 | . | TRBD1 | TRBV10-3 | TGTGCCATCAGTGGCACCGGGACAGGGGCCTACGAGCAGTACTTC | CAISGTGTGAYEQYF
TRBJ1-1 | . | TRBD1 | TRBV19 | TGTGCCAGTAGTATTTGGACAGGGGGCGAAGGGGTAGACACTGAAGCTTTCTTT | CASSIWTGGEGVDTEAFF
TRBJ1-2 | . | . | TRBV19 | TGTGCCAGTAGCATCTGGAGGGGCGGGGCGCTTGGCTACACCTTC | CASSIWRGGALGYTF
TRBJ2-2 | . | TRBD2 | TRBV5-1 | TGCGCCAGCAGCTCCCTTCCAGCGGGGGGACCGAACACCGGGGAGCTGTTTTTT | CASSSLPAGGPNTGELFF
TRBJ2-5 | . | . | TRBV7-2 | TGTGCCAGCAGCTTAGCGGGCGAGAACGGGTTCAGGCCGGGGGAGACCCAGTACTTC | CASSLAGENGFRPGETQYF
TRBJ2-5 | . | TRBD1 | TRBV7-6 | TGTGCCAGCAGCTCGACAGGGGTCGAGACCCAGTACTTC | CASSSTGVETQYF
TRBJ1-1 | . | TRBD1 | TRBV6-5 | TGTGCCAGCAGAACCCAAGACAGGGTGAACACTGAAGCTTTCTTT | CASRTQDRVNTEAFF
TRBJ2-7 | . | TRBD1 | TRBV19 | TGTGCCAGTAGTAAACGGGGACAGGGAGACGAGCAGTACTTC | CASSKRGQGDEQYF
TRBJ1-5 | . | . | TRBV2 | TGTGCCAGCGTATCACAGGCGCATAGCAATCAGCCCCAGCATTTT | CASVSQAHSNQPQHF
TRBJ1-5 | . | TRBD1 | TRBV6-6 | TGTGCCAGCAGTTACTCGATCAGGGGGGAGCCCCAGCATTTT | CASSYSIRGEPQHF
TRBJ1-2 | few | TRBD1 | TRBV28 | TGTGCCAGCAGGGGAGACCGACAGGGGCCCTATGGCTACACCTTC | CASRGDRQGPYGYTF
TRBJ1-2 | . | . | TRBV2 | TGTGCCAGCAGTGACCACAGTGGTGGCTACACCTTC | CASSDHSGGYTF
TRBJ1-1 | . | . | TRBV6-5 | TGTGCCAGCAGTTACCCCGGCGGGGGCACTGAAGCTTTCTTT | CASSYPGGGTEAFF
TRBJ2-2 | . | . | TRBV4-3 | TGCGCCAGCAGCCAAGATACTCAGCGACCCGGGGAGCTGTTTTTT | CASSQDTQRPGELFF
TRBJ1-6 | . | TRBD1 | TRBV30 | TGTGCCTGGAGGGGTCAGGGGGCGTATAATTCACCCCTCCACTTT | CAWRGQGAYNSPLHF
TRBJ1-1 | . | . | TRBV7-2 | TGTGCCAGCAGCCGCCTTGGCGGCGGGGTGAACACTGAAGCTTTCTTT | CASSRLGGGVNTEAFF
TRBJ1-6 | . | TRBD1 | TRBV28 | TGTGCCAGCAGTTGGGGACAGGGTTATAATTCACCCCTCCACTTT | CASSWGQGYNSPLHF
TRBJ2-3 | . | TRBD2 | TRBV7-8 | TGTGCCAGCAGCATACTAGCGGGGGCGCAAGATACGCAGTATTTT | CASSILAGAQDTQYF
TRBJ2-6 | . | TRBD1 | TRBV5-1 | TGCGCCAGCAGCTTCGAGACAGGGGCCTCTGGGGCCAACGTCCTGACTTTC | CASSFETGASGANVLTF
TRBJ1-4 | . | . | TRBV18 | TGTGCCAGCTCACCACGCCGGGATAGCGATGAAAAACTGTTTTTT | CASSPRRDSDEKLFF
TRBJ2-3 | . | TRBD2 | TRBV5-1 | TGCGCCAGCAGCTTGGGAGCGCTAGCGGGGGCCACAGATACGCAGTATTTT | CASSLGALAGATDTQYF
TRBJ1-2 | . | . | TRBV18 | TGTGCCAGCTCACCAGGCGGGGGTGGCGATGGCTACACCTTC | CASSPGGGGDGYTF
TRBJ1-1 | few | . | TRBV5-4 | TGTGCCAGCAGCGTGGGGACACCCGGCACTGAAGCTTTCTTT | CASSVGTPGTEAFF
TRBJ1-6 | . | . | TRBV27 | TGTGCCAGCAGTTCAGATTATAATTCACCCCTCCACTTT | CASSSDYNSPLHF
TRBJ2-7 | . | TRBD1 | TRBV6-6 | TGTGCCAGCAGTTCAGACAGGGAAGACGAGCAGTACTTC | CASSSDREDEQYF
TRBJ2-7 | . | TRBD1 | TRBV4-1 | TGCGCCAGCAGTCCTTTCGACAGGGAAGCAAGGGAGCAGTACTTC | CASSPFDREAREQYF
TRBJ2-7 | . | . | TRBV7-2 | TGTGCCAGCAGCTTAGACCAGGGGAGCTCCTACGAGCAGTACTTC | CASSLDQGSSYEQYF
TRBJ2-3 | . | TRBD2 | TRBV5-4 | TGTGCCAGCAGCTTGGGGTTAGCGGGGGACACTAGCACAGATACGCAGTATTTT | CASSLGLAGDTSTDTQYF
TRBJ1-1 | . | TRBD1 | TRBV18 | TGTGCCAGCTCACCAGACAGGGGACAAAACACTGAAGCTTTCTTT | CASSPDRGQNTEAFF